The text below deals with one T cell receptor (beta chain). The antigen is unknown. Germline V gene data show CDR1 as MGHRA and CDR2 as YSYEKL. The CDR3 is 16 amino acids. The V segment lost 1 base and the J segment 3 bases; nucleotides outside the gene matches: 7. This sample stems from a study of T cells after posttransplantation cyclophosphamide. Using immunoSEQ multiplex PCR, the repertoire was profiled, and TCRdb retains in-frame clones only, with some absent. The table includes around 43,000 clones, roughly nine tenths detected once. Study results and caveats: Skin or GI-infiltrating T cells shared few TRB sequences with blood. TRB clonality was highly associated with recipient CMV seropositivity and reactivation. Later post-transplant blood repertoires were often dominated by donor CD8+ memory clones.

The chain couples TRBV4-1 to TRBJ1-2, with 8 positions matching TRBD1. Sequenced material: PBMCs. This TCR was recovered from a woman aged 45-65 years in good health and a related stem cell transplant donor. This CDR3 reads CASSQVGQGIDYGYTF. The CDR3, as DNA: TGCGCCAGCAGCCAAGTAGGACAGGGAATCGACTATGGCTACACCTTC.